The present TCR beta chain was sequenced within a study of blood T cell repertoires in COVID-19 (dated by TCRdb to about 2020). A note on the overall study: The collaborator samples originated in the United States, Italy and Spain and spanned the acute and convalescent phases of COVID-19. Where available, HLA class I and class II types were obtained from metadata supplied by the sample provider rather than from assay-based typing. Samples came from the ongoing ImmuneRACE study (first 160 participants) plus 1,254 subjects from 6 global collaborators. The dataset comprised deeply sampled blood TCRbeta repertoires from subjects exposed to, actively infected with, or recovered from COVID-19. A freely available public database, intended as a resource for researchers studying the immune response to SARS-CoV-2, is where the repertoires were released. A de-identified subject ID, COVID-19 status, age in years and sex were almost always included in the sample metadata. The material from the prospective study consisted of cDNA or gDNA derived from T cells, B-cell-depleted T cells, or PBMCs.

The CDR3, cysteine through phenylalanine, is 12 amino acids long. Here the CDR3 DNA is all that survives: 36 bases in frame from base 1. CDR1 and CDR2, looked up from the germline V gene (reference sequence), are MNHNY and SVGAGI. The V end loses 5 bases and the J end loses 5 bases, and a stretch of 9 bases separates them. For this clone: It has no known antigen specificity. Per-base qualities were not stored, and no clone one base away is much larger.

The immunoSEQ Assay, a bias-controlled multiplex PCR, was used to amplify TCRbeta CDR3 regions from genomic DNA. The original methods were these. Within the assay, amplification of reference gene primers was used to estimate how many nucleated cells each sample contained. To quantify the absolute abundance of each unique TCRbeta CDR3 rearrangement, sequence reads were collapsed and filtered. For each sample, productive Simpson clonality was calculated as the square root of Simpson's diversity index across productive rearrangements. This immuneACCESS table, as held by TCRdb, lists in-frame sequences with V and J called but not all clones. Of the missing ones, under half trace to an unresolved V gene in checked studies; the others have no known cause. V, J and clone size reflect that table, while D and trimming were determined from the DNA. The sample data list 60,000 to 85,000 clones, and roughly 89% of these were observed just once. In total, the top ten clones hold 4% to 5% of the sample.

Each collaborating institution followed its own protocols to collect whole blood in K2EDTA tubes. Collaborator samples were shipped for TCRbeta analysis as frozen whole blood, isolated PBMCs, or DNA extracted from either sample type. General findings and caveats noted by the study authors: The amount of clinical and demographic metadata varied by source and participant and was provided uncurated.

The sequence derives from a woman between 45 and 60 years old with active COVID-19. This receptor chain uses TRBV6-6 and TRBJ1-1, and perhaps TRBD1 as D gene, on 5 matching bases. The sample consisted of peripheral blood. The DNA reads TGTGCCAGCAGTACGGGGGGGACTGAAGCTTTCTTT. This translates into CASSTGGTEAFF.